This T cell receptor beta chain derives from a study of T cells in Graves' hyperthyroidism and ophthalmopathy. Looking at the study overall: Peripheral blood draws took place at initial diagnosis, ahead of any treatment.

General study results and limits: A 13 V-J signature model discriminated ophthalmopathy versus stable hyperthyroidism.

Subjects aged 18 to 65 presented with newly diagnosed hyperthyroidism of less than 2 months' duration. It was uncontrolled infection, other autoimmune disease, pregnancy or lactation that excluded patients. RNA transcripts gave rise to amplified TCR beta CDR3 regions. An initial round of RT-PCR targeting the TCR CDR3 relied on the HTBI primer set. TCRdb passed the multiplex PCR reads through MiXCR, listing each CDR3 protein once. Of 500,000 to 650,000 distinct CDR3 sequences listed, 12% to 15% were seen once; the top ten hold around 13%. This clonotype was recorded many times. Its matching antigen is unknown. V was clipped by 6 bases and J by 4 bases; unmatched bases: 12. CDR3 length: 17 residues. Germline loops: CDR1 MNHEY, CDR2 SMNVEV (reference sequence).

Sequenced input: blood. This rearrangement joins TRBV27 to TRBJ2-1, with TRBD2 identical over 10 bases. This receptor was obtained from a woman aged 40-49 years with Graves' hyperthyroidism. As DNA, the CDR3 is TGTGCCAGCAGCCATAAACCCGGGACTAGCGTTTACAATGAGCAGTTCTTC. Translation: CASSHKPGTSVYNEQFF.